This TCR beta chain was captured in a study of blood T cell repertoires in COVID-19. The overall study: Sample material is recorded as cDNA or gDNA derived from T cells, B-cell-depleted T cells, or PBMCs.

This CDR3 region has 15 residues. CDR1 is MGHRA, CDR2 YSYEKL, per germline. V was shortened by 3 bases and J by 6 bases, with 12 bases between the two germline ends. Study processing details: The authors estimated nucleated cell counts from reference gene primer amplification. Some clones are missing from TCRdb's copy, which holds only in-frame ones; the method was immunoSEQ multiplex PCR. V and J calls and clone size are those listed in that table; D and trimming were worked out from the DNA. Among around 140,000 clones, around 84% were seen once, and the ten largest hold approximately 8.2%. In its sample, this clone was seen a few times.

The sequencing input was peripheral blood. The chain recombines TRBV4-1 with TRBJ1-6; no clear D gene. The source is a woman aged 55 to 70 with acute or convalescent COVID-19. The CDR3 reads CASSQVSGSNSPLHF. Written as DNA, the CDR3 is TGCGCCAGCAGCCAGGTATCTGGGAGTAATTCACCCCTCCACTTT.